Below, 28 T cell receptor beta chains from the same sample are listed, as sequenced in a study of OX40 agonist ivuxolimab in advanced cancers. The table came from immunoSEQ multiplex PCR; TCRdb's copy has only in-frame clones and leaves some out. The table has roughly 79,000 clones, about 85% seen once; the top ten hold about a sixth. Here the sequenced sample was CD4+ or CD8+ T cells sorted from blood, taken in a trial of the OX40 agonist ivuxolimab. These receptors were taken from an adult with an advanced solid tumor such as melanoma, head and neck, liver or kidney cancer.

This clone was seen a single time. This rearrangement joins TRBV4-1 to TRBJ1-1; D unclear. The V and J ends lost 2 bases and 4 bases respectively, with 17 bases between them. Germline V gives CDR1 MGHRA, CDR2 YSYEKL. The CDR3 extends over 16 amino acids. The DNA for the CDR3 is TGCGCCAGCAGCCAACCCCCCGCCGGGCGGAGCACTGAAGCTTTCTTT. It yields the protein CASSQPPAGRSTEAFF.

This chain links TRBV7-2 with TRBJ2-3, with D uncertain. In germline, CDR1 is SGHTA, CDR2 FQGNSA. The CDR3 is 16 amino acids. Trimming removed 1 base from V and 5 bases from J, with 16 bases in between. In nucleotides, the CDR3 is TGTGCCAGCAGCTTAGGGCTTCGGATCTCAGTAGATACGCAGTATTTT. Encoded protein: CASSLGLRISVDTQYF.

The chain has TRBV27 and TRBJ2-7; D is perhaps TRBD2 (6 bases). The CDR3 totals 15 residues. Germline V lookup: CDR1 MNHEY, CDR2 SMNVEV (reference sequence). V lost 0 bases to trimming and J lost 5 bases, with 14 bases between them. The CDR3, as DNA: TGTGCCAGCAGTTTATCTCGACTAGTGGGCGACGAGCAGTACTTC. Translating gives CASSLSRLVGDEQYF.

Only a few counts were recorded for this clone. The chain couples TRBV28 to TRBJ2-1; 11 bases are shared with TRBD2. The V gene end was trimmed by 3 bases and the J gene end by 16 bases; junction bases not matched to a gene: 2. The CDR3 spans 11 residues. The germline CDR1 and CDR2 sequences are MDHEN and SYDVKM. The CDR3 sequence: CASSFGTSGFF. The CDR3, as DNA: TGTGCCAGCAGTTTCGGGACTAGCGGATTCTTC.

CDR3 DNA sequence: TGTGCCAGCAGTTTAAGGTTGGGCCAGCAGTTCTTC. It codes for CASSLRLGQQFF. V usage is TRBV28 and J usage is TRBJ2-1; the D is unclear. Looked up from germline, CDR1 is MDHEN and CDR2 is SYDVKM. This CDR3 spans 12 amino acids. Trimming removed 2 bases at V and 11 bases at J, with 10 bases between.

The V call is TRBV9, the J call TRBJ2-1, with 12 nucleotides matching TRBD2. V was pared by 5 bases and J by 10 bases, with 10 bases of the junction left unmatched. The CDR3 runs to 15 residues. Germline V lookup: CDR1 SGDLS, CDR2 YYNGEE. The CDR3 DNA reads TGTGCCAGCAGTCGCGCTAGCGGGAGGGGACTCGAGCAGTTCTTC. Amino acids: CASSRASGRGLEQFF. Full variable domain (rest looked up from reference TRBV9 and TRBJ2-1): DSGVTQTPKHLITATGQRVTLRCSPRSGDLSVYWYQQSLDQGLQFLIQYYNGEERAKGNILERFSAQQFPDLHSELNLSSLELGDSALYFCASSRASGRGLEQFFGPGTRLTVL.

This chain links TRBV27 with TRBJ1-4; tentative D call: TRBD1 (6 bases). The germline V gene encodes CDR1 MNHEY and CDR2 SMNVEV (reference sequence). Trimming took off 3 bases at V and 6 bases at J, with 14 bases between the two ends. The CDR3 spans 15 residues. The DNA for the CDR3 is TGTGCCAGCAGTTTTGAAGGACAGAGGGATGAAAAACTGTTTTTT. Translation: CASSFEGQRDEKLFF.

CDR3 DNA sequence: TGTGCCAGCAGACAGCATCAGGACACTGAAGCTTTCTTT. Protein product: CASRQHQDTEAFF. The rearrangement links TRBV21-1 to TRBJ1-1; the table's D gene call, TRBD1, was not cross checked with the DNA. TRBV21-1 is a pseudogene locus. The CDR3 spans 13 residues.

The rearrangement uses TRBV25-1 and TRBJ2-3, with D possibly being TRBD2 (6 bases). This CDR3 has 16 residues. CDR1 and CDR2 from the germline V gene are MGHDK and SYGVNS. Trimming left V 1 base short and J 4 bases short, with 15 bases between. Written as DNA, the CDR3 is TGTGCCAGCAGTGAATGGGTGGGAGGCCCATCAGATACGCAGTATTTT. Protein: CASSEWVGGPSDTQYF.

This clone was counted a single time. The V gene is TRBV5-1, the J gene TRBJ2-3; the D gene is possibly TRBD2 (5 bases). The CDR3 is 13 amino acids. Germline CDR1 is SGHRS and CDR2 is YFSETQ. V was pared by 4 bases and J by 4 bases, with 10 bases between. This chain's CDR3 is CASSPSGSDTQYF. CDR3 DNA sequence: TGCGCCAGCAGCCCTTCGGGGTCAGATACGCAGTATTTT. Using reference TRBV5-1 and TRBJ2-3 for the parts outside the CDR3, the full variable domain is KAGVTQTPRYLIKTRGQQVTLSCSPISGHRSVSWYQQTPGQGLQFLFEYFSETQRNKGNFPGRFSGRQFSNSRSEMNVSTLELGDSALYLCASSPSGSDTQYFGPGTRLTVL.

The chain links TRBV5-4 to TRBJ2-7; D is possibly TRBD2 (7 bases). CDR1 SGHNT and CDR2 YYREEE come from the germline V gene (reference sequence). Trimming pared 2 bases from V and 1 base from J, leaving 10 bases between. The CDR3 is 14 residues long. The CDR3 DNA reads TGTGCCAGCAGCTTAAGCGGGACATCCTACGAGCAGTACTTC. Protein: CASSLSGTSYEQYF.

V and J are TRBV19 and TRBJ2-3, with TRBD2 matching 7 bases. Trimming cost V 6 bases and J 6 bases; bases outside gene matches: 9. The CDR3 is made up of 14 amino acids. CDR1 and CDR2 (germline): LNHDA, SQIVND (reference sequence). The CDR3 DNA is TGTGCCAGTAGGTTCGAGGGAGGGCCGGATACGCAGTATTTT. Its translation is CASRFEGGPDTQYF.

The chain combines TRBV7-6 with TRBJ1-1; TRBD1 matches at 7 bases. CDR3 length equals 16 residues. The germline V gene has CDR1 SGHVS and CDR2 FNYEAQ. The V segment lost 5 bases and the J segment 1 base; nucleotides outside the gene matches: 10. CDR3 region: CASSPTTGMGNTEAFF. For the CDR3, the DNA is TGTGCCAGCAGCCCAACGACAGGGATGGGGAACACTGAAGCTTTCTTT.

The chain carries TRBV5-1 and TRBJ2-1; unclear D gene. Trimming pared 0 bases from V and 6 bases from J, leaving 7 bases between. Germline V gene data show CDR1 as SGHRS and CDR2 as YFSETQ. The length of the CDR3 is 13 residues. CDR3 residues: CASSLGGINEQFF. CDR3 nucleotide sequence: TGCGCCAGCAGCTTGGGCGGTATCAATGAGCAGTTCTTC.

V usage is TRBV5-1 and J usage is TRBJ2-5; TRBD1 matches 8 bases. The germline CDR1 and CDR2 sequences are SGHRS and YFSETQ. CDR3 length: 15 amino acids. Trimming took 4 bases from V and 4 from J; bases not matched to a gene: 9. The CDR3 loop reads CASSPVQGVVETQYF. The CDR3 nucleotides are TGCGCCAGCAGCCCGGTACAGGGGGTTGTAGAGACCCAGTACTTC.

The V gene is TRBV11-3, the J gene TRBJ1-1; a possible D gene is TRBD1 (5 bases). CDR1 and CDR2 from the germline V gene are SGHNT and YENEEA. The CDR3 spans 15 residues. V was cut by 5 bases and J by 4 bases, with 17 bases left in between. CDR3 residues: CASSPGAGKGTEAFF. Written as DNA, the CDR3 is TGTGCCAGCAGCCCCGGTGCAGGGAAAGGCACTGAAGCTTTCTTT.

The chain links TRBV11-1 to TRBJ2-1; 11 nucleotides line up with TRBD2. The junction had 8 bases not matched to a gene; V was cut back by 0 bases and J by 1 base. The CDR3 consists of 19 residues. From germline, CDR1 is SGHAT and CDR2 FQDESV (reference sequence). The CDR3 sequence: CASSLALAGGPRSYNEQFF. The DNA for the CDR3 is TGTGCCAGCAGCTTAGCGTTAGCGGGAGGGCCGAGGTCCTACAATGAGCAGTTCTTC. Based on the CDR3 plus reference TRBV11-1 and TRBJ2-1, the full variable domain is EAEVAQSPRYKITEKSQAVAFWCDPISGHATLYWYRQILGQGPELLVQFQDESVVDDSQLPKDRFSAERLKGVDSTLKIQPAELGDSAMYLCASSLALAGGPRSYNEQFFGPGTRLTVL.

V is TRBV6-5 and J is TRBJ2-1; D might be TRBD2 (5 bases). Germline CDR1 reads MNHEY; CDR2 reads SVGAGI. V was clipped by 2 bases and J by 5 bases, with 16 bases between them. The CDR3 is 16 amino acids. CDR3 amino acids: CASSYRSFGENNEQFF. The CDR3, as DNA: TGTGCCAGCAGTTACCGGTCGTTCGGGGAAAACAATGAGCAGTTCTTC.

The chain joins TRBV6-4 to TRBJ1-5; 7 positions match TRBD1. J gave up 5 bases and V 7 bases, and 11 bases lay outside the gene matches. Per the germline V gene, CDR1 is MRHNA and CDR2 is SNTAGT. This CDR3 has 15 residues. The CDR3 DNA reads TGTGCCAGCATCCTCACACAGGGGACGCATCAGCCCCAGCATTTT. It is translated as CASILTQGTHQPQHF.

The V and J genes are TRBV5-1 and TRBJ2-1; D is unclear. CDR3 length: 12 amino acids. V was trimmed by 4 bases and J by 2 bases, leaving 4 bases between them. From germline, CDR1 is SGHRS and CDR2 YFSETQ. This CDR3 is CASSRTYNEQFF. CDR3 DNA: TGCGCCAGCAGCCGGACCTACAATGAGCAGTTCTTC.

The chain recombines TRBV2 with TRBJ1-4; a weak D match, TRBD1 (6 bases). The length of the CDR3 is 15 residues. The germline V gene has CDR1 SNHLY and CDR2 FYNNEI. Trimming removed 5 bases from V and 0 bases from J, with 10 bases in between. The CDR3 region is CASSRTEATNEKLFF. CDR3 in DNA: TGTGCCAGCAGTAGGACAGAGGCAACTAATGAAAAACTGTTTTTT.

The chain links TRBV5-6 to TRBJ2-3, with D possibly TRBD1 on 6 matching bases. The CDR3 runs 16 residues. V lost 2 bases and J 4 bases, leaving 17 bases between the germline ends. CDR1 and CDR2 from the germline V gene are SGHDT and YYEEEE. For the CDR3, the DNA is TGTGCCAGCAGCTTCCAGACAGGATTTATGTCAGATACGCAGTATTTT. Translating it yields CASSFQTGFMSDTQYF.

The CDR3 region has the DNA TGCGCCAGCAGCTTGGAGCGGGGCAACACCGGGGAGCTGTTTTTT. Amino acids: CASSLERGNTGELFF. The chain is built from TRBV5-1 and TRBJ2-2, with 7 bases that match TRBD2. Germline V gives CDR1 SGHRS, CDR2 YFSETQ. The CDR3 extends over 15 amino acids. The trim removed 0 bases at V and 2 bases at J, leaving 1 base unmatched. The entire variable domain, with the rest obtained from reference TRBV5-1 and TRBJ2-2, is as follows: KAGVTQTPRYLIKTRGQQVTLSCSPISGHRSVSWYQQTPGQGLQFLFEYFSETQRNKGNFPGRFSGRQFSNSRSEMNVSTLELGDSALYLCASSLERGNTGELFFGEGSRLTVL.

This chain joins TRBV28 and TRBJ2-5; 9 bases align to TRBD2. CDR1 and CDR2 from the germline V gene are MDHEN and SYDVKM. Trimming at V came to 7 bases and at J to 5 bases, leaving 14 bases not matched to a gene. CDR3 length equals 16 residues. CDR3 amino acids: CASTEFVQTSGETQYF. CDR3 bases: TGTGCCAGCACTGAGTTTGTCCAAACTAGCGGGGAGACCCAGTACTTC.

The rearrangement links TRBV10-3 to TRBJ2-1; D is unresolved. Trimming cost V 8 bases and J 9 bases, with 17 bases left between them. The germline CDR1 and CDR2 sequences are ENHRY and SYGVKD. The CDR3 covers 13 residues. The CDR3 loop is CAIAEDRFGEQFF. CDR3 nucleotides: TGTGCCATCGCCGAGGATCGTTTTGGTGAGCAGTTCTTC.

This clone has only a few counts. This chain uses TRBV7-9 with TRBJ1-2; D remains unclear. Trimming left V 0 bases short and J 5 bases short, with 10 bases between. This CDR3 spans 14 amino acids. Germline V lookup: CDR1 SEHNR, CDR2 FQNEAQ (reference sequence). Here the CDR3 reads CASSLAAELYGYTF. The CDR3 bases are TGTGCCAGCAGCTTAGCTGCAGAGCTGTATGGCTACACCTTC.

CDR3 in amino acids: CASSLMEAAYNEQFF. The CDR3 coding sequence is TGCGCCAGCAGCTTAATGGAAGCGGCCTACAATGAGCAGTTCTTC. V is TRBV5-1 and J is TRBJ2-1; TRBD2 is a possible D gene (5 bases). CDR1 is SGHRS, CDR2 YFSETQ, per germline. The CDR3 covers 15 residues. Trimming took off 2 bases at V and 2 bases at J, with 11 bases between the two ends.

This clone has a handful of counts. V is TRBV4-1 and J is TRBJ2-3; the D is unclear. V was trimmed by 4 bases and J by 3 bases, leaving 8 bases between them. In germline, CDR1 is MGHRA, CDR2 YSYEKL. CDR3 length: 13 amino acids. CDR3: CASSREQTDTQYF. The CDR3 DNA sequence: TGCGCCAGCAGCCGCGAGCAAACAGATACGCAGTATTTT.